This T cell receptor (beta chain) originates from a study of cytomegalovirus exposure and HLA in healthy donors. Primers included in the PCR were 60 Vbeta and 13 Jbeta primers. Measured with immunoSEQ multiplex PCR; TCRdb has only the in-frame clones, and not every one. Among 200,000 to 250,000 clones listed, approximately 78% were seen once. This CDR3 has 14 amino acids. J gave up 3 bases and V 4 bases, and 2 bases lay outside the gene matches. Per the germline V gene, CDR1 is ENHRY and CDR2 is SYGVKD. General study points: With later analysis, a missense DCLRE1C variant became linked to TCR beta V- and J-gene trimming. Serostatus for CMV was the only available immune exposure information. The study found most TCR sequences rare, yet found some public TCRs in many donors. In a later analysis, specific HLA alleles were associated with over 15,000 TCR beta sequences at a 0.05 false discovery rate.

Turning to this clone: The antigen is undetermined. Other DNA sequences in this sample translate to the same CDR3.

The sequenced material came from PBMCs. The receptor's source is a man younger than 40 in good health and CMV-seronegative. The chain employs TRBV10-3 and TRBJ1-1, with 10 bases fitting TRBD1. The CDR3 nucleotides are TGTGCCATCAGTGGGACAGGGGGAGACACTGAAGCTTTCTTT. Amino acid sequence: CAISGTGGDTEAFF.